The rows below give T cell receptor beta chains drawn from one sample of a study of blood T cell repertoires in COVID-19. Sequencing was performed with immunoSEQ multiplex PCR; in TCRdb, only in-frame clones are kept and a portion is missing. The sample lists about 270,000 clones, approximately 84% occurring once. Sequenced input: peripheral blood. The source is a human donor with COVID-19, enrolled during active disease. The donor label of this sample is uncertain. Each CDR3 is given with its conserved first and last residue. The D gene is left open where the match is weak. Size is omitted from some rows. Given values are once, few, many or a class for expanded clones.

TRBV6-2/TRBV6-3	-	TRBJ2-2	TRBD2	TGTGCCAGCAGTTACAGGGACTACCCGGCCGGGGAGCTGTTTTTT	CASSYRDYPAGELFF
TRBV30	-	TRBJ1-4	-	TGTGCCTGGAGTGCGGCAGGGGTAACTAATGAAAAACTGTTTTTT	CAWSAAGVTNEKLFF
TRBV19	-	TRBJ1-2	-	TGTGCCAGTAGTACCGGGGTTTACTATGGCTACACCTTC	CASSTGVYYGYTF
TRBV29-1	-	TRBJ1-2	TRBD1	TGCAGCGTTGGCCAGGGGGCCCGTTACGGCTACACCTTC	CSVGQGARYGYTF
TRBV19	-	TRBJ2-2	-	TGTGCCAGTAGACCCAACAGACGGGGCACCGGGGAGCTGTTTTTT	CASRPNRRGTGELFF
TRBV7-9	few	TRBJ1-2	-	TGTGCCAGCAGCTGGCGGGGGGCCGGGGACTATGGCTACACCTTC	CASSWRGAGDYGYTF
TRBV19	-	TRBJ2-3	TRBD2	TGTGCCAGCCGACTAGCGGGAGGGCCCCAGTCAGATACGCAGTATTTT	CASRLAGGPQSDTQYF
TRBV5-1	-	TRBJ2-3	TRBD1	TGCGCCAGCAGCAAGGGACAGTCTAGCACAGATACGCAGTATTTT	CASSKGQSSTDTQYF
TRBV9	-	TRBJ2-3	TRBD1	TGTGCCAGCAGCGGACCTCCGGGACAGAGTAGCACAGATACGCAGTATTTT	CASSGPPGQSSTDTQYF
TRBV7-3	-	TRBJ2-7	TRBD1	TGTGCCAGCAGCTTGGGGCCGGGACAGGGGCACGAGCAGTACTTC	CASSLGPGQGHEQYF
TRBV27	-	TRBJ2-7	-	TGTGCCAGCAGACGAAACAGGGAAGCCTACGAGCAGTACTTC	CASRRNREAYEQYF
TRBV4-2	-	TRBJ2-2	TRBD2	TGTGCCAGCAGCCAATTTAGGGAGGGCACCGGGGAGCTGTTTTTT	CASSQFREGTGELFF
TRBV5-4	-	TRBJ1-1	-	TGTGCCAGCAGCCCAGGGTTGTGGAACACTGAAGCTTTCTTT	CASSPGLWNTEAFF
TRBV19	-	TRBJ1-1	TRBD1	TGTGCCAGTAGTCTCTCGACAGGGACAAACACTGAAGCTTTCTTT	CASSLSTGTNTEAFF
TRBV11-1	-	TRBJ1-3	-	TGTGCCAGCAGCTATGCAGGATTCTCTGGAAACACCATATATTTT	CASSYAGFSGNTIYF
TRBV15	-	TRBJ2-5	TRBD2	TGTGCCACCAGCAGAGAGTCTAGCGGGAGGAGAGAGACCCAGTACTTC	CATSRESSGRRETQYF
TRBV3-1/TRBV3-2	once	TRBJ2-4	-	TGTGCCCCTTTTTTAAGGGAGGACGCCAAAAACATTCAGTACTTC	CAPFLREDAKNIQYF
TRBV27	-	TRBJ1-1	-	TGTGCCAGCAGAGGTTGGAGCAGTCGGAGCACTGAAGCTTTCTTT	CASRGWSSRSTEAFF